The 32 T cell receptor beta chains in this list originate from one sample, sequenced in a study of T cell responses to AZD1222 COVID-19 vaccine. Some clones are missing from TCRdb's copy, which holds only in-frame ones; the method was immunoSEQ multiplex PCR. The table has about 120,000 clones, roughly 88% seen once. The sample in question was peripheral blood, obtained on day 0 of MenACWY control vaccination. The receptor source for this set is an adult in good health.

The J gene is TRBJ1-5, the V gene TRBV4-3; D ambiguous. V gave up 2 bases and J gave up 5 bases, with 13 bases separating them. In germline, CDR1 is LGHNA, CDR2 YSLEER. The CDR3 length is 15 residues. The CDR3 sequence is CASSQIWSGDQPQHF. The CDR3 bases are TGCGCCAGCAGCCAAATCTGGTCGGGTGATCAGCCCCAGCATTTT.

The rearrangement uses TRBV10-2 and TRBJ1-4; weak D call: TRBD1 (5 bases). Germline V CDR1 and CDR2: WSHSY, SAAADI. This CDR3 spans 14 amino acids. V was clipped by 5 bases and J by 10 bases, with 17 bases between them. The CDR3 sequence is CASSRDSESGKLFF. The DNA for the CDR3 is TGCGCCAGCAGTAGGGACTCCGAAAGCGGAAAACTGTTTTTT.

The DNA of the CDR3 is TGTGCCAGCAGTTACGGGGCAGGGGCAGGCCATCGGGAGACCCAGTACTTC. This encodes CASSYGAGAGHRETQYF. The chain joins TRBV6-2 or TRBV6-3 to TRBJ2-5; the D gene is possibly TRBD1 (6 bases). The germline gives CDR1 MNHEY, CDR2 SVGEGT. The CDR3 loop spans 17 amino acids. V dropped 2 bases and J dropped 5 bases, with 21 bases sitting between them.

This clone has a handful of counts. The chain carries TRBV14 and TRBJ2-7; D may be TRBD1 (6 bases). V shed 6 bases and J shed 5 bases, with 14 bases lying between them. This CDR3 comprises 13 residues. Per germline, CDR1 SGHDN and CDR2 FVKESK. The CDR3 region has the DNA TGTGCCAGCAGTCAACAGGGTATCAACGAGCAGTACGTC. It specifies CASSQQGINEQYV.

The rearrangement joins TRBV7-9 to TRBJ2-2; TRBD1 matches at 9 bases. The trim removed 1 base at V and 5 bases at J, leaving 8 bases unmatched. Germline V gives CDR1 SEHNR, CDR2 FQNEAQ (reference sequence). The CDR3 has 17 amino acids. The DNA of the CDR3 is TGTGCCAGCAGCTTAGGGGGGACAGGGCGAAGGACCGGGGAGCTGTTTTTT. It translates to CASSLGGTGRRTGELFF.

In this sample, this clone turned up once. The rearrangement links TRBV13 to TRBJ2-5, with 10 bases lining up with TRBD2. Per germline, CDR1 PRHDT and CDR2 FYEKMQ (reference sequence). The CDR3 contains 15 residues. The V and J ends lost 1 base and 4 bases, in that order; junction bases with no gene match: 3. CDR3 amino acids: CASSLVSGGRETQYF. CDR3 DNA sequence: TGTGCCAGCAGCTTAGTTAGCGGGGGGAGAGAGACCCAGTACTTC.

This clone was recorded once. The V call is TRBV28, the J call TRBJ2-3, with a possible D match to TRBD2 (6 bases). Germline V gene sequence: CDR1 MDHEN, CDR2 SYDVKM. With 7 bases removed from V and 0 bases from J, the gap between germline ends came to 23 bases. The CDR3 is 18 amino acids. CDR3: CASTLYLSSASSTDTQYF. The CDR3 region has the DNA TGTGCCAGCACCCTATACTTATCTAGCGCTTCTAGCACAGATACGCAGTATTTT.

The chain has TRBV12-3 or TRBV12-4 and TRBJ1-5, with D tentatively TRBD1 (6 bases). This CDR3 has 13 amino acids. The germline V and J ends were trimmed by 7 bases and 6 bases, with 13 bases remaining between them. The chain's CDR3 is CASMGGALQPQHF. CDR3 coding DNA: TGTGCCAGCATGGGGGGGGCGCTTCAGCCCCAGCATTTT.

The CDR3 region is CATSREEVWTYEQYF. CDR3 DNA sequence: TGTGCCACCAGCAGAGAGGAGGTATGGACTTACGAGCAGTACTTC. The V and J genes are TRBV15 and TRBJ2-7, with D maybe TRBD2 (5 bases). From germline, CDR1 is LNHNV and CDR2 YYDKDF (reference sequence). The CDR3 sequence is 15 residues long. Trimming removed 0 bases at V and 4 bases at J, with 13 bases between.

This clone was observed a single time. The rearrangement uses TRBV7-2 and TRBJ2-2; 11 bases are shared with TRBD1. CDR3 size: 17 residues. Unmatched junction bases numbered 7, after V lost 5 bases and J lost 2 bases. The germline gives CDR1 SGHTA, CDR2 FQGNSA. In nucleotides, the CDR3 is TGTGCCAGCAGCCCGACGGGACAGGGGGGAAACACCGGGGAGCTGTTTTTT. This translates into CASSPTGQGGNTGELFF.

This clone was observed once. The rearrangement links TRBV7-2 to TRBJ2-2; a possible D gene is TRBD2 (7 bases). Germline-derived CDR1 and CDR2 are SGHTA and FQGNSA. The CDR3 extends over 17 amino acids. The V gene lost 2 bases and the J gene lost 0 bases, with 13 bases spanning the gap. The chain's CDR3 is CASSLIRGASNTGELFF. CDR3 nucleotides: TGTGCCAGCAGCTTAATCCGGGGGGCGTCGAACACCGGGGAGCTGTTTTTT.

The V gene is TRBV19, the J gene TRBJ2-5; unclear D gene. Germline assignment: CDR1 LNHDA and CDR2 SQIVND (reference sequence). The length of the CDR3 is 15 residues. V shed 1 base and J shed 1 base, with 10 bases lying between them. The CDR3 sequence: CASSIAERTQETQYF. The DNA for the CDR3 is TGTGCCAGTAGTATAGCAGAGAGGACCCAAGAGACCCAGTACTTC.

This clone was detected only once. The DNA of the CDR3 is TGTGCCAGTAGTATATGGGTTGGGAACACCGGGGAGCTGTTTTTT. Its translation: CASSIWVGNTGELFF. The chain links TRBV19 to TRBJ2-2; D not certain. CDR1 and CDR2 from the germline V gene are LNHDA and SQIVND (reference sequence). V was cut by 2 bases and J by 1 base, with 8 bases left in between. This CDR3 region has 15 residues.

This chain joins TRBV5-5 and TRBJ2-2, with D uncertain. Germline lookup yields CDR1 SGHKS and CDR2 YYEKEE (reference sequence). Trimming stripped 4 bases from V and 7 bases from J, with 11 bases between. This CDR3 has 13 amino acids. The CDR3 DNA reads TGTGCCAGCAGCAATTGGAACTTCGGGGAGCTGTTTTTT. Translated: CASSNWNFGELFF.

The chain employs TRBV5-8 and TRBJ2-3; possibly TRBD2 for D (7 bases). Germline CDR1 is SGHTS and CDR2 is YDEGEE. V was pared by 3 bases and J by 0 bases, with 17 bases between. The CDR3 is 17 residues long. The CDR3 bases are TGTGCCAGCAGCTCCGGTCGGGGGGCGAAGAGCACAGATACGCAGTATTTT. This gives the protein CASSSGRGAKSTDTQYF.

This chain joins TRBV7-9 and TRBJ2-2; the D is unclear. V lost 1 base and J 4 bases, leaving 16 bases between the germline ends. The CDR3 has 17 residues. Germline-derived CDR1 and CDR2 are SEHNR and FQNEAQ (reference sequence). The CDR3 reads CASSLGLDVWGTGELFF. Written as DNA, the CDR3 is TGTGCCAGCAGCTTAGGTCTAGATGTCTGGGGCACCGGGGAGCTGTTTTTT.

The gene calls are TRBV30 and TRBJ1-4; D is undetermined. CDR1 GTSNPN and CDR2 SVGIG come from the germline V gene (reference sequence). V was cut by 4 bases and J by 2 bases, with 8 bases left in between. The CDR3 extends over 13 amino acids. CDR3 coding DNA: TGTGCCTGGACAGCGTCGACTAATGAAAAACTGTTTTTT. Amino acid sequence: CAWTASTNEKLFF.

The chain employs TRBV27 and TRBJ2-1, with a weak D call TRBD1 (6 bases). This CDR3 spans 15 amino acids. Germline CDR1 MNHEY, CDR2 SMNVEV (reference sequence). Trimming took off 6 bases at V and 8 bases at J, with 20 bases between the two ends. The chain's CDR3 is CASRNSGTRVHEQFF. DNA of the CDR3: TGTGCCAGCAGAAACTCCGGGACAAGGGTCCATGAGCAGTTCTTC.

The chain links TRBV28 to TRBJ2-1; TRBD2 matches at 11 bases. Germline CDR1 and CDR2: MDHEN and SYDVKM. Trimming at V came to 4 bases and at J to 0 bases, leaving 14 bases not matched to a gene. CDR3 length equals 20 residues. The CDR3 nucleotides are TGTGCCAGCAGTTCACCGGGACTAGCGGAGGGGAAAAGCTCCTACAATGAGCAGTTCTTC. Protein: CASSSPGLAEGKSSYNEQFF.

The chain has TRBV6-7 and TRBJ1-5, with unresolved D. TRBV6-7 is an open reading frame whose function is uncertain. The CDR3 runs 12 residues. V lost 9 bases to trimming and J lost 9 bases, with 15 bases between them. This chain's CDR3 is CARPGPAGPQHF. The DNA of the CDR3 is TGTGCCAGACCGGGCCCCGCAGGGCCCCAGCATTTT.

The V gene is TRBV14, the J gene TRBJ2-3, with 8 bases identical to TRBD2. The trim removed 1 base at V and 0 bases at J, leaving 6 bases unmatched. The CDR3 spans 17 residues. Germline assignment: CDR1 SGHDN and CDR2 FVKESK. The CDR3 DNA reads as TGTGCCAGCAGCCAAGTGATTAGCGGGGTTAGCACAGATACGCAGTATTTT. Its translation: CASSQVISGVSTDTQYF. Supplemented by reference TRBV14 and TRBJ2-3, the full variable domain reads EAGVTQFPSHSVIEKGQTVTLRCDPISGHDNLYWYRRVMGKEIKFLLHFVKESKQDESGMPNNRFLAERTGGTYSTLKVQPAELEDSGVYFCASSQVISGVSTDTQYFGPGTRLTVL.

The chain combines TRBV28 with TRBJ1-1; 8 nucleotides line up with TRBD1. CDR1 MDHEN and CDR2 SYDVKM come from the germline V gene. The CDR3 extends over 15 amino acids. Unmatched junction bases numbered 7, after V lost 4 bases and J lost 3 bases. The CDR3 DNA reads as TGTGCCAGCAGTTCCATTAGACAGGGGTACACTGAAGCTTTCTTT. Its protein product is CASSSIRQGYTEAFF.

The V and J genes are TRBV28 and TRBJ2-3; D call uncertain. CDR1 is MDHEN, CDR2 SYDVKM, per germline. The V end lost 8 bases, the J end lost 1 base, and 10 bases lay between the germline ends. This CDR3 region has 13 residues. CDR3: CASGPGRTDTQYF. The CDR3 DNA is TGTGCCAGCGGGCCCGGTCGCACAGATACGCAGTATTTT. Variable domain in full (rest from reference TRBV28 and TRBJ2-3): DVKVTQSSRYLVKRTGEKVFLECVQDMDHENMFWYRQDPGLGLRLIYFSYDVKMKEKGDIPEGYSVSREKKERFSLILESASTNQTSMYLCASGPGRTDTQYFGPGTRLTVL.

This chain joins TRBV10-1 and TRBJ1-5; tentative D call: TRBD1 (5 bases). Trimming left V 5 bases short and J 0 bases short, with 8 bases between. CDR1 and CDR2 (germline): WNHNN, SYGVQD (reference sequence). This CDR3 contains 14 residues. As DNA, the CDR3 is TGCGCCAGCAGTTCAGGACATAGCAATCAGCCCCAGCATTTT. This codes for CASSSGHSNQPQHF.

This clone was seen a handful of times. This chain connects TRBV9 to TRBJ1-3; the match to TRBD1 covers 7 bases. The ends lost 0 bases at V and 4 bases at J; junction bases unmatched: 4. The CDR3 length is 15 residues. In germline, CDR1 is SGDLS, CDR2 YYNGEE. In nucleotides, the CDR3 is TGTGCCAGCAGCGTAGGACAGGGCGCAGGAAACACCATATATTTT. Encoded protein: CASSVGQGAGNTIYF. The full variable domain, its missing parts supplied by reference TRBV9 and TRBJ1-3, is DSGVTQTPKHLITATGQRVTLRCSPRSGDLSVYWYQQSLDQGLQFLIQYYNGEERAKGNILERFSAQQFPDLHSELNLSSLELGDSALYFCASSVGQGAGNTIYFGEGSWLTVV.

This clone has a single count. The chain recombines TRBV18 with TRBJ2-2; 12 bases are shared with TRBD2. With 1 base clipped from V and 7 bases from J, the junction kept 10 bases outside the gene matches. The CDR3 is made up of 18 amino acids. Germline CDR1 reads KGHSH; CDR2 reads LQKENI. For the CDR3, the DNA is TGTGCCAGCTCACCACGCCTGACTAGCGGGAGCATCGACGGGGAGCTGTTTTTT. The encoded protein is CASSPRLTSGSIDGELFF.

The chain employs TRBV27 and TRBJ2-1; 11 bases match TRBD2. Germline trimming cut 8 bases from V and 3 bases from J; bases unmatched to any gene: 3. Looked up from germline, CDR1 is MNHEY and CDR2 is SMNVEV (reference sequence). There are 14 residues in the CDR3. CDR3 amino acids: CASGGLAVYNEQFF. In DNA, the CDR3 is TGTGCCAGCGGGGGACTAGCGGTCTACAATGAGCAGTTCTTC.

The rearrangement joins TRBV15 to TRBJ1-1; D unclear. V dropped 0 bases and J dropped 6 bases, with 11 bases sitting between them. The CDR3 totals 14 residues. CDR1 and CDR2 (germline): LNHNV, YYDKDF (reference sequence). CDR3 DNA: TGTGCCACCAGCAGAGACCCCCACAGTTCTGAAGCTTTCTTT. Its translation is CATSRDPHSSEAFF.

V is TRBV19 and J is TRBJ1-2; a possible D gene is TRBD1 (5 bases). The germline V and J ends were trimmed by 6 bases and 2 bases, with 10 bases remaining between them. This CDR3 is 13 amino acids long. CDR1 is LNHDA and CDR2 is SQIVND in the germline V gene (reference sequence). In DNA, the CDR3 is TGTGCCAGTAGCCCGGGACGGAACTATGGCTACACCTTC. It codes for CASSPGRNYGYTF.

For this clone: This CDR3 is also generated by other DNA sequences in the sample. The CDR3 nucleotides read TGTGCCAGCTCACTCACAGATACGCAGTATTTT. Protein: CASSLTDTQYF. The chain joins TRBV18 to TRBJ2-3; no firm D call. Trimming left V 4 bases short and J 2 bases short, with 1 base between. The CDR3 is 11 residues long. From germline, CDR1 is KGHSH and CDR2 LQKENI.

This chain uses TRBV14 with TRBJ1-6, with 8 bases aligning to TRBD1. Germline CDR1 is SGHDN and CDR2 is FVKESK. The CDR3 is 15 residues long. V gave up 0 bases and J gave up 7 bases; unmatched junction bases: 2. The CDR3 region has the DNA TGTGCCAGCAGCCAAGACAGGGGGCTCAATTCACCCCTCCACTTT. It is translated as CASSQDRGLNSPLHF.

The chain uses TRBV7-9 and TRBJ1-5; no definite D call. Germline CDR1 reads SEHNR; CDR2 reads FQNEAQ (reference sequence). Trimming removed 2 bases at V and 2 bases at J, with 7 bases between. The CDR3 loop spans 14 amino acids. CDR3 amino acids: CASSLKGGNQPQHF. The CDR3 coding sequence is TGTGCCAGCAGCTTAAAGGGCGGCAATCAGCCCCAGCATTTT.